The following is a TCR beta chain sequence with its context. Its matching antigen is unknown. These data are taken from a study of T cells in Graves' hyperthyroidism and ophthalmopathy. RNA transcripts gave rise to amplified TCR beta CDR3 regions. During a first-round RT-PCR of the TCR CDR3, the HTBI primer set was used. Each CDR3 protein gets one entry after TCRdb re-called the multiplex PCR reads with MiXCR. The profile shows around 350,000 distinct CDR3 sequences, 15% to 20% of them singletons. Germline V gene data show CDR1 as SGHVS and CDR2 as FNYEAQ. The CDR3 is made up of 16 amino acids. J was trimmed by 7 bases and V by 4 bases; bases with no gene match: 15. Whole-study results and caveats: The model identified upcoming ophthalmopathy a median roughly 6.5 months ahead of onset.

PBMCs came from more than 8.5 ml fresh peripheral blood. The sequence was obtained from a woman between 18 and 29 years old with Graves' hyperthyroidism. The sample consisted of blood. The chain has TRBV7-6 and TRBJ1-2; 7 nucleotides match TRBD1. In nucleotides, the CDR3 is TGTGCCAGCAGCTCTCTGGGGAGTACAGGGGTCCTTGGCTACACCTTC. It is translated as CASSSLGSTGVLGYTF.